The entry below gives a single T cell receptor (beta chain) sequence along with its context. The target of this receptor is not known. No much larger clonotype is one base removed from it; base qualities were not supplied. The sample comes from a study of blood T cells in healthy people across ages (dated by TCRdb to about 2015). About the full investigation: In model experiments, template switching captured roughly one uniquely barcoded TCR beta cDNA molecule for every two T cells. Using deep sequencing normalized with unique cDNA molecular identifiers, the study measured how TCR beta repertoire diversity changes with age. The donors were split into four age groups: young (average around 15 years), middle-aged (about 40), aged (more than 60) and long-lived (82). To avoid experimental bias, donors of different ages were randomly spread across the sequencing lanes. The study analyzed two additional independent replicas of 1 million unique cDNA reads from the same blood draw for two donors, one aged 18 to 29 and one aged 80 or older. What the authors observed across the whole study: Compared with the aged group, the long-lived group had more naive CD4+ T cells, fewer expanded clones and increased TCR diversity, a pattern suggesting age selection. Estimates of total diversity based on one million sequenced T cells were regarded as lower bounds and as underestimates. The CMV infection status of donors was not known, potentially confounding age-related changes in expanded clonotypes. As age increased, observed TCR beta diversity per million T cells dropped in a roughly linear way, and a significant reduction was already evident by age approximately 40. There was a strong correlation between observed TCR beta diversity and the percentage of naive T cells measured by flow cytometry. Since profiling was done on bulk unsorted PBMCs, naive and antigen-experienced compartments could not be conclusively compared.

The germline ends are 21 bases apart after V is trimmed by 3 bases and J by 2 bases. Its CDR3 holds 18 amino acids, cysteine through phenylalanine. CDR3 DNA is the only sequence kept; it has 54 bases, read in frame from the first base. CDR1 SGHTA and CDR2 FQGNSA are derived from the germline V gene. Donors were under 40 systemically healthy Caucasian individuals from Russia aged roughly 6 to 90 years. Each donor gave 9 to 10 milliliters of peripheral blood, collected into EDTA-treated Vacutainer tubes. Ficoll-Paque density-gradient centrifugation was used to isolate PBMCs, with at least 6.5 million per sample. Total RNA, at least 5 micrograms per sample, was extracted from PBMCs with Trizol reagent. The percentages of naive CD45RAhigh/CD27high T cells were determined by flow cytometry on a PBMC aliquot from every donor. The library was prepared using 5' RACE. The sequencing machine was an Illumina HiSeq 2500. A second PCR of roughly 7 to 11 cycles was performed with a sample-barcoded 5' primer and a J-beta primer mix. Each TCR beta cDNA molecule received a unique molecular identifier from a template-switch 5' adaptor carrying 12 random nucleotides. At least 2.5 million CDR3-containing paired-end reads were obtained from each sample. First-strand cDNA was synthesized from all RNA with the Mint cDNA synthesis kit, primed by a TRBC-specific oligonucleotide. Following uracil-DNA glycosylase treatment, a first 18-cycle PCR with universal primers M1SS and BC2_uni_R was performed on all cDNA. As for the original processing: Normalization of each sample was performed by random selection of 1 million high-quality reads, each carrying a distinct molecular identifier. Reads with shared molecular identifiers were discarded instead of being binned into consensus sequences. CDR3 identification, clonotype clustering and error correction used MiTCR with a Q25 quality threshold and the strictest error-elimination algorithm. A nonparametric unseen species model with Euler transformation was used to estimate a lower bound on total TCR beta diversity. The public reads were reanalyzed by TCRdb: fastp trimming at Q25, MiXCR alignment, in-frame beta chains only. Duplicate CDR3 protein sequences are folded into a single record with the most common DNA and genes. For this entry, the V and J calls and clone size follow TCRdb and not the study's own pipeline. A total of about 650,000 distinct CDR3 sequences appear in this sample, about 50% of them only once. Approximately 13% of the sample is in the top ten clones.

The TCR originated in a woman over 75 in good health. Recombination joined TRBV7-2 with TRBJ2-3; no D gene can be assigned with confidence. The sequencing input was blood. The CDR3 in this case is CASSLHPDTITTTDTQYF. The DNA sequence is TGTGCCAGCAGCTTGCATCCGGATACTATAACTACCACAGATACGCAGTATTTT. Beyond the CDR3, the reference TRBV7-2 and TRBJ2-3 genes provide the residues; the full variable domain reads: GAGVSQSPSNKVTEKGKDVELRCDPISGHTALYWYRQSLGQGLEFLIYFQGNSAPDKSGLPSDRFSAERTGGSVSTLTIQRTQQEDSAVYLCASSLHPDTITTTDTQYFGPGTRLTVL.